These 25 T cell receptor beta chains were sequenced from one sample in a study of T cell responses to AZD1222 COVID-19 vaccine. Generated by immunoSEQ multiplex PCR, the TCRdb table keeps only in-frame clones and is missing some. Among about 140,000 clones listed, approximately 92% were seen once. Source: peripheral blood, taken on day 0 of AZD1222 vaccination. The receptors were gathered from an adult in good health.

V usage is TRBV6-5 and J usage is TRBJ2-1; 9 nucleotides line up with TRBD2. V lost 11 bases, J lost 4 bases, and 12 bases stayed unmatched. The CDR3 is 15 residues long. Germline V gene data show CDR1 as MNHEY and CDR2 as SVGAGI. Here the CDR3 reads CAAGGRLAGYNEQFF. DNA of the CDR3: TGTGCCGCTGGGGGACGGCTAGCGGGATACAATGAGCAGTTCTTC.

The gene calls are TRBV19 and TRBJ1-5; D gene ambiguous. Germline CDR1 LNHDA, CDR2 SQIVND (reference sequence). V was pared by 3 bases and J by 7 bases, with 16 bases between. The CDR3 loop spans 15 amino acids. The CDR3 reads CASSIPTAGQQPQHF. The CDR3 DNA reads TGTGCCAGTAGTATCCCCACGGCGGGTCAGCAGCCCCAGCATTTT.

The chain links TRBV28 to TRBJ2-5; D possibly corresponds to TRBD2 (6 bases). Germline CDR1 is MDHEN and CDR2 is SYDVKM. V was trimmed by 4 bases and J by 4 bases, leaving 16 bases between them. The CDR3 has 15 residues. The CDR3 DNA reads as TGTGCCAGCAGTTATTTGACCCTCGGGGGAGAGACCCAGTACTTC. Its translation: CASSYLTLGGETQYF.

The gene calls are TRBV7-3 and TRBJ2-7, with a tentative D call TRBD2 (6 bases). Trimming removed 0 bases at V and 6 bases at J, with 6 bases between. The CDR3 is 12 residues long. Germline CDR1 and CDR2: SGHTA and FQGTGA. The CDR3 here is CASSLTGGEQYF. The DNA of the CDR3 is TGTGCCAGCAGCTTAACGGGAGGCGAGCAGTACTTC.

This sequence joins TRBV6-4 and TRBJ2-7; TRBD2 matches at 12 bases. Per the germline V gene, CDR1 is MRHNA and CDR2 is SNTAGT. J lost 4 bases, V lost 0 bases, and 4 bases had no gene match. The CDR3 extends over 16 amino acids. The CDR3 region has the DNA TGTGCCAGCAGTGACTCTCCGACTAGCGGGAGTTACGAGCAGTACTTC. This sequence encodes CASSDSPTSGSYEQYF.

This sequence joins TRBV6-2 or TRBV6-3 and TRBJ1-2, with a tentative D call TRBD1 (5 bases). In germline, CDR1 is MNHEY, CDR2 SVGEGT. V was pared by 6 bases and J by 4 bases, with 15 bases between. This CDR3 spans 14 amino acids. In nucleotides, the CDR3 is TGTGCCAGCAGCTCCCCGGGACGAAGCTATGGCTACACCTTC. This sequence encodes CASSSPGRSYGYTF.

The chain links TRBV30 to TRBJ1-1; weak D call: TRBD1 (5 bases). Deletions cut 7 bases from V and 4 bases from J, with 16 bases between. Germline-derived CDR1 and CDR2 are GTSNPN and SVGIG (reference sequence). This CDR3 is 13 amino acids long. The CDR3 spells CAFQGVRGTEAFF. As DNA, the CDR3 is TGTGCCTTCCAAGGGGTAAGGGGCACTGAAGCTTTCTTT.

CDR3 region: CASSPYLNNEQFF. The CDR3 DNA is TGCGCCAGCAGCCCTTACCTAAACAATGAGCAGTTCTTC. The chain uses TRBV4-3 and TRBJ2-1; D not certain. The germline V and J ends were trimmed by 4 bases and 5 bases, with 9 bases remaining between them. The CDR3 consists of 13 residues. Per the germline V gene, CDR1 is LGHNA and CDR2 is YSLEER.

This clone occurred once. The chain employs TRBV12-5 and TRBJ1-6; perhaps TRBD1 as D (6 bases). The V and J ends lost 1 base and 10 bases respectively, with 8 bases between them. This CDR3 is built from 13 residues. Germline V lookup: CDR1 LGHNT, CDR2 FRNRAP. CDR3 sequence: CASGLGGGSPLHF. The CDR3 DNA sequence: TGTGCTAGTGGTTTGGGGGGGGGCTCACCCCTCCACTTT.

The V and J genes are TRBV27 and TRBJ2-1; the match to TRBD2 covers 9 bases. This CDR3 contains 17 residues. The germline V gene encodes CDR1 MNHEY and CDR2 SMNVEV (reference sequence). The ends lost 0 bases at V and 3 bases at J; junction bases unmatched: 6. The CDR3 reads CASSLSGGRADYNEQFF. The DNA for the CDR3 is TGTGCCAGCAGTTTATCCGGCGGGAGGGCCGACTACAATGAGCAGTTCTTC.

This chain links TRBV3-1 (or the pseudogene TRBV3-2) with TRBJ1-5; 7 nucleotides align to TRBD1. Germline V lookup: CDR1 LGHDT, CDR2 YNNKEL (reference sequence). V gave up 1 base and J gave up 5 bases; unmatched junction bases: 5. The CDR3 loop spans 15 amino acids. The CDR3 DNA reads TGTGCCAGCAGCCAAGGGACAGGAGAACATCAGCCCCAGCATTTT. Its protein is CASSQGTGEHQPQHF.

The genes are TRBV5-1 and TRBJ1-4, with D uncertain. Trimming took off 5 bases at V and 0 bases at J, with 8 bases between the two ends. The CDR3 is 14 residues long. Per the germline V gene, CDR1 is SGHRS and CDR2 is YFSETQ. CDR3 region: CASRSIATNEKLFF. As DNA, the CDR3 is TGCGCCAGCAGATCTATCGCAACTAATGAAAAACTGTTTTTT.

The rearrangement links TRBV7-8 to TRBJ2-1, with 9 bases that match TRBD2. J was trimmed by 7 bases and V by 5 bases; bases with no gene match: 3. Germline CDR1 SGHVS, CDR2 FQNEAQ. The CDR3 contains 13 residues. CDR3 in DNA: TGTGCCAGCAGCCGGGGACTAGCTAATGAGCAGTTCTTC. Translated: CASSRGLANEQFF.

The gene calls are TRBV4-2 and TRBJ2-1; D may be TRBD2 (6 bases). The germline V gene has CDR1 LGHNA and CDR2 YNFKEQ. The CDR3 is made up of 18 amino acids. The germline V and J ends were trimmed by 1 base and 0 bases, with 16 bases remaining between them. This CDR3 is CASSQGAISGSSYNEQFF. The CDR3 DNA sequence: TGTGCCAGCAGCCAAGGTGCGATTAGCGGAAGCTCCTACAATGAGCAGTTCTTC.

The chain is built from TRBV5-5 and TRBJ1-1, with no clear D. The germline CDR1 and CDR2 sequences are SGHKS and YYEKEE (reference sequence). The CDR3 consists of 18 residues. V was clipped by 3 bases and J by 0 bases, with 21 bases between them. The CDR3 is CASSSWLQQPNLNTEAFF. The CDR3 DNA follows: TGTGCCAGCAGCTCCTGGCTCCAGCAGCCAAATCTGAACACTGAAGCTTTCTTT.

This chain links TRBV7-8 with TRBJ2-2; the D gene is possibly TRBD2 (6 bases). The CDR3 runs 16 residues. Germline-derived CDR1 and CDR2 are SGHVS and FQNEAQ. Trimming cost V 2 bases and J 0 bases, with 10 bases left between them. CDR3 sequence (DNA): TGTGCCAGCAGCTTAATGGGGGACTCGAACACCGGGGAGCTGTTTTTT. It is translated as CASSLMGDSNTGELFF.

The chain joins TRBV27 to TRBJ2-7; D is unclear. CDR3 size: 12 residues. Germline values: CDR1 MNHEY, CDR2 SMNVEV (reference sequence). The germline V and J ends were trimmed by 2 bases and 0 bases, with 2 bases remaining between them. CDR3 residues: CASSLPSYEQYF. CDR3 coding DNA: TGTGCCAGCAGTTTACCCTCCTACGAGCAGTACTTC.

The chain links TRBV18 to TRBJ1-4; weak D call: TRBD1 (6 bases). The ends were cut back, 5 bases at V and 6 bases at J, with 16 bases in the middle. Looked up from germline, CDR1 is KGHSH and CDR2 is LQKENI. The CDR3 consists of 15 residues. CDR3 sequence reads: CASSRGHREDEKLFF. The CDR3 bases are TGTGCCAGCTCAAGGGGACACCGGGAGGATGAAAAACTGTTTTTT.

V gene TRBV19 combines with J gene TRBJ2-7; no clear D. The CDR3 is made up of 14 amino acids. V gave up 3 bases and J gave up 1 base, with 10 bases separating them. The germline V gene has CDR1 LNHDA and CDR2 SQIVND (reference sequence). The chain's CDR3 is CASSIGALSYEQYF. For the CDR3, the DNA is TGTGCCAGTAGTATTGGTGCTCTGTCCTACGAGCAGTACTTC.

The V and J genes are TRBV7-9 and TRBJ2-1; perhaps TRBD2 as D (5 bases). The V end lost 3 bases, the J end lost 7 bases, and 19 bases lay between the germline ends. Germline V gene data show CDR1 as SEHNR and CDR2 as FQNEAQ (reference sequence). The CDR3 has 16 amino acids. CDR3 in DNA: TGTGCCAGCAGCTTTCTAGGCCATAGCGATTGGAATGAGCAGTTCTTC. Translating it yields CASSFLGHSDWNEQFF.

This clone showed up just once. This rearrangement joins TRBV6-2 or TRBV6-3 to TRBJ1-4, with unresolved D. Per germline, CDR1 MNHEY and CDR2 SVGEGT. The CDR3 has 13 residues. Trimming pared 1 base from V and 8 bases from J, leaving 8 bases between. The DNA of the CDR3 is TGTGCCAGCAGTTACTGGCAGGAAGAAAAACTGTTTTTT. Translated: CASSYWQEEKLFF.

The chain has TRBV7-8 and TRBJ2-2; D assignment may be TRBD1 or TRBD2 (6 bases each). Germline loops: CDR1 SGHVS, CDR2 FQNEAQ. Trimming took off 3 bases at V and 3 bases at J, with 14 bases between the two ends. The CDR3 runs 16 residues. CDR3 bases: TGTGCCAGCAGCTTGGAGGGACACCCTTACACCGGGGAGCTGTTTTTT. It translates to CASSLEGHPYTGELFF.

V usage is TRBV4-1 and J usage is TRBJ2-1; the match to TRBD1 covers 8 bases. Per the germline V gene, CDR1 is MGHRA and CDR2 is YSYEKL. The CDR3 spans 16 residues. Losses at the gene ends were 0 bases for V and 6 bases for J; bases not matched to a gene: 7. The CDR3 DNA reads as TGCGCCAGCAGCCAAGACCCAGGGACAGGCTTCAATGAGCAGTTCTTC. Its protein product is CASSQDPGTGFNEQFF.

The chain uses TRBV19 and TRBJ1-1; weak D call: TRBD1 (5 bases). The ends were cut back, 5 bases at V and 1 base at J, with 8 bases in the middle. This CDR3 is 13 amino acids long. Germline CDR1 LNHDA, CDR2 SQIVND (reference sequence). DNA for the CDR3: TGTGCCAGTAGTGGGACCTGGAACACTGAAGCTTTCTTT. It is translated as CASSGTWNTEAFF.

V usage is TRBV27 and J usage is TRBJ2-1; D uncertain. The CDR3 totals 14 residues. Germline V lookup: CDR1 MNHEY, CDR2 SMNVEV (reference sequence). V was pared by 3 bases and J by 0 bases, with 6 bases between. CDR3 DNA: TGTGCCAGCAGTTTTGGTATCTCCTACAATGAGCAGTTCTTC. As protein: CASSFGISYNEQFF.